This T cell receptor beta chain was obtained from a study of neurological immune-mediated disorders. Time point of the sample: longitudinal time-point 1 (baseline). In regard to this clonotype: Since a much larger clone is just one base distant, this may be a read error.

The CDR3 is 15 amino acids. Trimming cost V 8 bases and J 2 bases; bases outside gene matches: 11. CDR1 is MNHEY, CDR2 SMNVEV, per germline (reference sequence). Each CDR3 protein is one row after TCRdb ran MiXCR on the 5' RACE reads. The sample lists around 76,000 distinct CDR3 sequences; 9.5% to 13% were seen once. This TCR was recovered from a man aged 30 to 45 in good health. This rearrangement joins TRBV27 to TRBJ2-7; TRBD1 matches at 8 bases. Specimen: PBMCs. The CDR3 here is CASYAPGQVAYEQYF. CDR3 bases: TGTGCCAGCTATGCCCCGGGACAGGTGGCCTACGAGCAGTACTTC.